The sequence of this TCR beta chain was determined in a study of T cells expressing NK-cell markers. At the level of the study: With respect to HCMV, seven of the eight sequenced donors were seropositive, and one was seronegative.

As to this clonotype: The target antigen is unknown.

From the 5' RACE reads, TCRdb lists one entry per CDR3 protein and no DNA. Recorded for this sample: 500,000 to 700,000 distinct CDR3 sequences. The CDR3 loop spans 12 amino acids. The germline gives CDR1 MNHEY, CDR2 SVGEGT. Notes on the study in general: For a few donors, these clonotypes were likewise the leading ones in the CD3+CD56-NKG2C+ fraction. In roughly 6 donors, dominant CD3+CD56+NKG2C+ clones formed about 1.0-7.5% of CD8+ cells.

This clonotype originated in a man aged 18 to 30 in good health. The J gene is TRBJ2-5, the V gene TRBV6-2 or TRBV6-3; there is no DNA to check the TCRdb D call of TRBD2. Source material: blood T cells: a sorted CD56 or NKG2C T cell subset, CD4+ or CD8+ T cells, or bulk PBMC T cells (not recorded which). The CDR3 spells CASTAQQETQYF.